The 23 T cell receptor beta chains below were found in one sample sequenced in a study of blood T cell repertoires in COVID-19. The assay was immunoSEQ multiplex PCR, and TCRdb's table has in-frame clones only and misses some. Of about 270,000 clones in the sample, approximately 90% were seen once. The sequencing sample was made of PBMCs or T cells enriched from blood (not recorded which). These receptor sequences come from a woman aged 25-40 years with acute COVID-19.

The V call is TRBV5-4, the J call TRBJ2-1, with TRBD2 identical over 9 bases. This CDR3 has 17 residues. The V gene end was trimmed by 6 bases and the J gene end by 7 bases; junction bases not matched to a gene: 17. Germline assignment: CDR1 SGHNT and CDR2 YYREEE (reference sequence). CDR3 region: CASTPVGREGFLNEQFF. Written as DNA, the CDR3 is TGTGCCAGCACCCCAGTCGGGCGGGAGGGTTTTTTGAATGAGCAGTTCTTC.

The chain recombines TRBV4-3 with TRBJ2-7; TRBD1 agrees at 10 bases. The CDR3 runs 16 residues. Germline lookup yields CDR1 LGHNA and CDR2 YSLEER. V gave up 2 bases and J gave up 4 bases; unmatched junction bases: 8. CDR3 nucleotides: TGCGCCAGCAGCCAAAGTCCCGGGACAGGGGTATACGAGCAGTACTTC. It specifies CASSQSPGTGVYEQYF.

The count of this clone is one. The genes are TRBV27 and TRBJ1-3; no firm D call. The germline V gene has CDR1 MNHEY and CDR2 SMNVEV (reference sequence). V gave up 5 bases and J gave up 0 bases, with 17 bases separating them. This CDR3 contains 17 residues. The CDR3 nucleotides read TGTGCCAGCAGTCCGTCACAACGTTCTAGCTCTGGAAACACCATATATTTT. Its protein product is CASSPSQRSSSGNTIYF.

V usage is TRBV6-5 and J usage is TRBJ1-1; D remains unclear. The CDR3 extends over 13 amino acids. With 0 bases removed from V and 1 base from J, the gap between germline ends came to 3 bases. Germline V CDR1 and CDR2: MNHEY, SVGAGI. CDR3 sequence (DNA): TGTGCCAGCAGTTACTCCCGGAACACTGAAGCTTTCTTT. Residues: CASSYSRNTEAFF.

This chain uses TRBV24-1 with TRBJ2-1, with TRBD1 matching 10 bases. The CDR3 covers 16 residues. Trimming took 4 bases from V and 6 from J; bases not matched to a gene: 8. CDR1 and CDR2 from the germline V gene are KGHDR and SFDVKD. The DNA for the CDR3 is TGTGCCACCAGTGACCGACAGGGGGCGTTTGGCAATGAGCAGTTCTTC. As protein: CATSDRQGAFGNEQFF.

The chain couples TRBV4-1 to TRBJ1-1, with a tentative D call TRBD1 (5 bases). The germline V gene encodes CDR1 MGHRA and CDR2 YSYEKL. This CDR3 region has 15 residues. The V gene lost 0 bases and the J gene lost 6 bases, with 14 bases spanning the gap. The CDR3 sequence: CASSQDSNPGAEAFF. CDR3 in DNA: TGCGCCAGCAGCCAAGATTCAAACCCGGGGGCTGAAGCTTTCTTT.

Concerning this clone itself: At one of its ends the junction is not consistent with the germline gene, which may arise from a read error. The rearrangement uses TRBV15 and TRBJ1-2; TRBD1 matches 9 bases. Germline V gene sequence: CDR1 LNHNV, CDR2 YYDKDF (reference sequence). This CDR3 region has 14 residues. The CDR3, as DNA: TGTGCCACCAGCAGAGTAAGGGACAGGGAATCGTGCTCCTTC. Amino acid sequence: CATSRVRDRESCSF.

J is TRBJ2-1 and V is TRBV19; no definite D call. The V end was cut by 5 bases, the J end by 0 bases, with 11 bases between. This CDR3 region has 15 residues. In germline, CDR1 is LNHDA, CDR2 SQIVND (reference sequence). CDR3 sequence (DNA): TGTGCCAGTAGTGACACGCTGAGCTCCTACAATGAGCAGTTCTTC. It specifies CASSDTLSSYNEQFF.

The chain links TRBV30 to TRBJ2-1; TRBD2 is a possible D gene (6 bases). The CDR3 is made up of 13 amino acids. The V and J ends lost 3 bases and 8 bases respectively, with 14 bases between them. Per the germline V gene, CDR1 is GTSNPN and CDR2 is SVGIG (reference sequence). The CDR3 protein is CAWSMAGSDEQFF. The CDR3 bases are TGTGCCTGGAGCATGGCGGGATCCGATGAGCAGTTCTTC. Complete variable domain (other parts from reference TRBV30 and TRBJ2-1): SQTIHQWPATLVQPVGSPLSLECTVEGTSNPNLYWYRQAAGRGLQLLFYSVGIGQISSEVPQNLSASRPQDRQFILSSKKLLLSDSGFYLCAWSMAGSDEQFFGPGTRLTVL.

CDR3 nucleotides: TGTGCCAGCAGTTTAGACAGCTATGGCTACACCTTC. This encodes CASSLDSYGYTF. This rearrangement joins TRBV28 to TRBJ1-2; the D gene is possibly TRBD1 (5 bases). Germline loops: CDR1 MDHEN, CDR2 SYDVKM. The ends were cut back, 2 bases at V and 4 bases at J, with 5 bases in the middle. The CDR3 totals 12 residues.

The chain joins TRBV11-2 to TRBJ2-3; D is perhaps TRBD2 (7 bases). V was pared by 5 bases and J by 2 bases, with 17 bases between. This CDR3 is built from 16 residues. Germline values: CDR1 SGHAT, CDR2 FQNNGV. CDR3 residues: CASSPGASGLTDTQYF. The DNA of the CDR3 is TGTGCCAGCAGCCCGGGGGCTAGCGGTCTCACAGATACGCAGTATTTT.

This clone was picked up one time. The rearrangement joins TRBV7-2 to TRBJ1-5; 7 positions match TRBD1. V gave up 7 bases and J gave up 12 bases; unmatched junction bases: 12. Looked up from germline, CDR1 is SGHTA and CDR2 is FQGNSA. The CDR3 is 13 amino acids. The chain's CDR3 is CASTSQGPTFQHF. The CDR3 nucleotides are TGTGCCAGCACCTCACAGGGGCCAACCTTCCAGCATTTT.

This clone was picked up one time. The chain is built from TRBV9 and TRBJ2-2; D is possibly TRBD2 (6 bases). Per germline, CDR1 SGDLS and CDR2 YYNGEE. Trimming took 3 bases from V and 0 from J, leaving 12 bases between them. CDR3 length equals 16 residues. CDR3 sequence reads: CASSARDSANTGELFF. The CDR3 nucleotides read TGTGCCAGCAGCGCCCGGGACTCGGCGAACACCGGGGAGCTGTTTTTT.

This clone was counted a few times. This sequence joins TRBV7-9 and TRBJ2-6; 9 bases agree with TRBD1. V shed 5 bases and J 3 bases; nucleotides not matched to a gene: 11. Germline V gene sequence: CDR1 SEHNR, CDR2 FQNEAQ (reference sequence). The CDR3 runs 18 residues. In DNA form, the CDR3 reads TGTGCCAGCAGCCCACGTCCCGGGACAGGGAGTGGGGCCAACGTCCTGACTTTC. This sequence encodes CASSPRPGTGSGANVLTF.

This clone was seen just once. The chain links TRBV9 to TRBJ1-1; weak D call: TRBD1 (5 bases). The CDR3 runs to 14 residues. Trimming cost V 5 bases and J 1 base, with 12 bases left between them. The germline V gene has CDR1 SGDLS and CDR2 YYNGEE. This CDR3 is CASRPPGGNTEAFF. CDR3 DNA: TGTGCCAGCAGGCCCCCCGGGGGGAACACTGAAGCTTTCTTT.

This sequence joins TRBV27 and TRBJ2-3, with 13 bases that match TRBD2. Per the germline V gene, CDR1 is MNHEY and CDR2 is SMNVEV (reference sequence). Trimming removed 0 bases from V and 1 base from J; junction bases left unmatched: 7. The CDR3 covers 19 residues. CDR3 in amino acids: CASSLSGLAGLSGTDTQYF. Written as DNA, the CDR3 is TGTGCCAGCAGTTTATCGGGACTAGCGGGACTTTCCGGCACAGATACGCAGTATTTT.

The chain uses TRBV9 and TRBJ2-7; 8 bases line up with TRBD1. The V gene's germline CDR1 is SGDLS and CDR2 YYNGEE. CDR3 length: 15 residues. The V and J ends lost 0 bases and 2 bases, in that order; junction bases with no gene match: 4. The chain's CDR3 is CASSVGQGATYEQYF. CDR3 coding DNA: TGTGCCAGCAGCGTAGGCCAGGGGGCAACCTACGAGCAGTACTTC.

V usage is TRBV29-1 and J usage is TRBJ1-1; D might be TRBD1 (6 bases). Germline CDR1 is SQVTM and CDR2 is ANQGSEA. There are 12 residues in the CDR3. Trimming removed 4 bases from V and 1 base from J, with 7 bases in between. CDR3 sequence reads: CSVVQGNTEAFF. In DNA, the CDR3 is TGCAGCGTTGTACAGGGGAACACTGAAGCTTTCTTT.

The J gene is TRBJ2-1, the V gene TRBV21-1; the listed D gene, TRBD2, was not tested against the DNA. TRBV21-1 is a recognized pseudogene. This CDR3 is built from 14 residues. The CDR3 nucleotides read TGTGCCAGCGGAGGGACTCCTAAACACAATGAGCAGTTCTTC. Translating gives CASGGTPKHNEQFF.

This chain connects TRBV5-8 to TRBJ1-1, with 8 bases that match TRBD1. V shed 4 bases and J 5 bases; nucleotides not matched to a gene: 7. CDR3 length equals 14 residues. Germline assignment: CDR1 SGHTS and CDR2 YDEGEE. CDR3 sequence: CASSTGQGRTEAFF. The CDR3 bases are TGTGCCAGCAGCACTGGACAGGGTCGGACTGAAGCTTTCTTT.

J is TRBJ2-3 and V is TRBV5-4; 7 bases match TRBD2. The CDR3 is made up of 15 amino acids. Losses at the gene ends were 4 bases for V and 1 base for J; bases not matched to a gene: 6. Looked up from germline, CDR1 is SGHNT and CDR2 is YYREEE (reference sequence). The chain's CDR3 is CASSHRTSGTDTQYF. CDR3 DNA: TGTGCCAGCAGCCATCGCACTAGCGGCACAGATACGCAGTATTTT.

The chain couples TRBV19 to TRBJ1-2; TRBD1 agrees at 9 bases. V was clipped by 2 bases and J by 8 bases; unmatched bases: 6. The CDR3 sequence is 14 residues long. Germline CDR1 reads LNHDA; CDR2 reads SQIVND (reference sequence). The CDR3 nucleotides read TGTGCCAGTAGTATACGGACAGGGGAAAGCGGCTACACCTTC. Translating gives CASSIRTGESGYTF.

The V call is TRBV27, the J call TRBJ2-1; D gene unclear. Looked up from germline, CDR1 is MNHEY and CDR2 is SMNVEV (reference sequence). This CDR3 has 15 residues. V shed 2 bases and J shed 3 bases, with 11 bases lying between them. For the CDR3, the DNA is TGTGCCAGCAGTTTAGGGCTAACCAACTACAATGAGCAGTTCTTC. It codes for CASSLGLTNYNEQFF.